Listed below are T cell receptor beta chains from one sample, sequenced in a study of blood T cell repertoires in COVID-19. This table comes from immunoSEQ multiplex PCR, and its TCRdb copy is limited to in-frame clones, with some not included. The data contain around 25,000 clones, about four fifths of them seen just once; the ten biggest clones take up around two thirds. Sequencing used peripheral blood. Receptors originate from a man between 65 and 85 years old with acute or convalescent COVID-19. Both conserved end residues are part of each CDR3. The D gene is left open where the match is weak. Only some rows state a clone size, as once, few, many or a class for expanded clones.

>TRBD1|.|TRBJ2-7|TRBV7-2
CASSLVGTGGYEQYF
TGTGCCAGCAGCTTAGTGGGGACAGGAGGATACGAGCAGTACTTC
>TRBD1|.|TRBJ2-2|TRBV19
CASRTRTGAAGELFF
TGTGCCAGTAGAACCCGGACAGGGGCGGCCGGGGAGCTGTTTTTT
>TRBD2|.|TRBJ2-7|TRBV7-3
CASSPGLAGAYEQYF
TGTGCCAGCAGCCCTGGACTAGCGGGAGCTTACGAGCAGTACTTC
>TRBD1|once|TRBJ1-2|TRBV30
CAWNRGQDGYTF
TGTGCCTGGAACAGGGGGCAGGATGGCTACACCTTC
>.|.|TRBJ1-2|TRBV18
CASSNPGSPYYGYTF
TGTGCCAGCTCCAACCCGGGAAGCCCGTACTATGGCTACACCTTC
>.|.|TRBJ2-7|TRBV30
CAWSAAHYYEQYF
TGTGCCTGGAGTGCGGCTCACTACTACGAGCAGTACTTC
>.|.|TRBJ1-1|TRBV11-2
CASSFREPLGLNTEAFF
TGTGCCAGCAGCTTCCGGGAGCCCCTCGGCCTGAACACTGAAGCTTTCTTT
>.|.|TRBJ1-3|TRBV19
CATSTGVSGNTIYF
TGTGCCACCTCAACGGGGGTTTCTGGAAACACCATATATTTT
>TRBD2|.|TRBJ2-3|TRBV5-1
CASSWSGGAGDTQYF
TGCGCCAGCAGCTGGAGCGGGGGGGCCGGAGATACGCAGTATTTT
>TRBD1|.|TRBJ1-5|TRBV5-6
CASSPGTGENQPQHF
TGTGCCAGCAGTCCCGGGACAGGGGAGAATCAGCCCCAGCATTTT
>.|once|TRBJ1-1|TRBV19
CASRDLTGDTEAFF
TGTGCCAGTAGAGACCTGACAGGTGACACTGAAGCTTTCTTT